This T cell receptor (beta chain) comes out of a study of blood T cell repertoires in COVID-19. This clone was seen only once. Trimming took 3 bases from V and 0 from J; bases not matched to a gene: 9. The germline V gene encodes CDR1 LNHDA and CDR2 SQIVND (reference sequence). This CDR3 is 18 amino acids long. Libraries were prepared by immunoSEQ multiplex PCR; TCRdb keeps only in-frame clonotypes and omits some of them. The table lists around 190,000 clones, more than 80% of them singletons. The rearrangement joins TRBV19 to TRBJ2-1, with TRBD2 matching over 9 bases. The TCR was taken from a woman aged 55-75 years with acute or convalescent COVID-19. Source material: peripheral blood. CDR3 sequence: CASSILLAGGSSYNEQFF. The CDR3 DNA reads TGTGCCAGTAGTATTTTACTAGCGGGCGGAAGCTCCTACAATGAGCAGTTCTTC.